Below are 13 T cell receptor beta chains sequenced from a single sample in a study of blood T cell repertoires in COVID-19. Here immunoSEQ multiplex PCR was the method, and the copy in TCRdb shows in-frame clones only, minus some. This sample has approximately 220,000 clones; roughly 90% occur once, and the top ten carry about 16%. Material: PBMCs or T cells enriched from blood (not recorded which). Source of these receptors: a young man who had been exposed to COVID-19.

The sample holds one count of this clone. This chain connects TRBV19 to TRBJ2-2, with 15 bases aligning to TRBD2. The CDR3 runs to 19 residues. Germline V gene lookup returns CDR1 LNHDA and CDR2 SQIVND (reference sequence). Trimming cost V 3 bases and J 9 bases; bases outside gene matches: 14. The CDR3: CASSIRGLAGGQGHRELFF. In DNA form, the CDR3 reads TGTGCCAGTAGTATCCGGGGACTAGCGGGGGGCCAGGGGCATCGGGAGCTGTTTTTT.

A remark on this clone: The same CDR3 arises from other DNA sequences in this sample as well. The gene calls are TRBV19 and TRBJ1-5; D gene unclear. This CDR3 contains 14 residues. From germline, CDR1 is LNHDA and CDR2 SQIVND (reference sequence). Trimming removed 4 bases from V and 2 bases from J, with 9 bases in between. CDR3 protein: CASSRRTGNQPQHF. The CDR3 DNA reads TGTGCCAGTAGTAGACGAACAGGCAATCAGCCCCAGCATTTT.

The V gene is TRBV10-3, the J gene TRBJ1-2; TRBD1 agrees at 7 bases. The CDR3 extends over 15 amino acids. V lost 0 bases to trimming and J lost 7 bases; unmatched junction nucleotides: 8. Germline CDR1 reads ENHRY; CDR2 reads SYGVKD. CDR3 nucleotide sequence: TGTGCCATCAGTGAGTCGTTGGAGGGGGCAGGTGGCTACACCTTC. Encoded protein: CAISESLEGAGGYTF.

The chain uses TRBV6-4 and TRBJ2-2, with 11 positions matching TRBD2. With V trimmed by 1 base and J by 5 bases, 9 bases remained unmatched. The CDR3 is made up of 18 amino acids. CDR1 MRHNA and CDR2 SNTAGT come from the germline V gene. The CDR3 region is CASSDLGLAETGTGELFF. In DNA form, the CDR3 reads TGTGCCAGCAGTGACTTGGGACTAGCGGAGACAGGGACCGGGGAGCTGTTTTTT.

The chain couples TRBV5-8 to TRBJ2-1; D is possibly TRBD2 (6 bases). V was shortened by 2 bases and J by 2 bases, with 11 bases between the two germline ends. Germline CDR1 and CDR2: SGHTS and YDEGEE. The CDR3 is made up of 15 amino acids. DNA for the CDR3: TGTGCCAGCAGCTTACGGGGGTCCGCCTACAATGAGCAGTTCTTC. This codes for CASSLRGSAYNEQFF.

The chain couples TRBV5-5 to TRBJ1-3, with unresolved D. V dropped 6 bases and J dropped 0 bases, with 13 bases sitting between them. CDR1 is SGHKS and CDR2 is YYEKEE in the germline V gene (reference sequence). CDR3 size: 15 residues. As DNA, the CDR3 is TGTGCCAGCATCACCCCCCGTAGCTCTGGAAACACCATATATTTT. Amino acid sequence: CASITPRSSGNTIYF.

In DNA form, the CDR3 reads TGTGCCAGCAGTGGAACAGGCGCTGGCTACACCTTC. Its translation: CASSGTGAGYTF. The chain links TRBV2 to TRBJ1-2; the D gene is possibly TRBD1 (5 bases). V was pared by 4 bases and J by 7 bases, with 10 bases between. The CDR3 is made up of 12 amino acids. From germline, CDR1 is SNHLY and CDR2 FYNNEI.

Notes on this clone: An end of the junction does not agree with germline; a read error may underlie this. The CDR3 nucleotides read TGTGCCAGCACTGAAGGATCGGGAGAGACCCAGTACTTC. Translation gives CASTEGSGETQYF. This chain connects TRBV6-1 to TRBJ2-5, with unresolved D. The germline CDR1 and CDR2 sequences are MNHNS and SASEGT. The CDR3 is made up of 13 amino acids.

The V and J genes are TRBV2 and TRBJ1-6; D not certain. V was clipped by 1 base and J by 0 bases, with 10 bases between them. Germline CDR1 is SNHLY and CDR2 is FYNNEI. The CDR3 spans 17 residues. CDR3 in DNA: TGTGCCAGCAGTGAAGGTGCGGGTGGCTCCTATAATTCACCCCTCCACTTT. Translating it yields CASSEGAGGSYNSPLHF.

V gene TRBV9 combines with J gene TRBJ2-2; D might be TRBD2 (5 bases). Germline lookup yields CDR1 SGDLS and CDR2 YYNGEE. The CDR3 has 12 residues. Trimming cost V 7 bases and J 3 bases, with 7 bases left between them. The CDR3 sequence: CASGLYTGELFF. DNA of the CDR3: TGTGCCAGCGGACTTTACACCGGGGAGCTGTTTTTT.

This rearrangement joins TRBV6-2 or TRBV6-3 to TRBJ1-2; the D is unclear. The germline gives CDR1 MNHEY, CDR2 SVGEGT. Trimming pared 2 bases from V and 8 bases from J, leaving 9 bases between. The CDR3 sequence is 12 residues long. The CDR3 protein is CASSYPRGGYTF. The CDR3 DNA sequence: TGTGCCAGCAGTTACCCTAGAGGGGGCTACACCTTC.

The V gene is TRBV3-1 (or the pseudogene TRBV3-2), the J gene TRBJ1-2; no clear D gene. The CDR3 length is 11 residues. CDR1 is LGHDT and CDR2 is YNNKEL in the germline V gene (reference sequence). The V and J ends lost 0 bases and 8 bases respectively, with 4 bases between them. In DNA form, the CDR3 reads TGTGCCAGCAGCCAAGAATCAGGCTACACCTTC. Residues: CASSQESGYTF.

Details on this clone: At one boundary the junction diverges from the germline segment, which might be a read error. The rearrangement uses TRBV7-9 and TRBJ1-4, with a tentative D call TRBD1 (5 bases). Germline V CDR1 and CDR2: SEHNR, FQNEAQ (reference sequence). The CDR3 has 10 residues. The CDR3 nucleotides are TGTGCCAGACTCCGGGGGGAGCGCACATTT. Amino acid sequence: CARLRGERTF. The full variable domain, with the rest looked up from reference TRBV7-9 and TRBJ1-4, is DTGVSQNPRHKITKRGQNVTFRCDPISEHNRLYWYRQTLGQGPEFLTYFQNEAQLEKSRLLSDRFSAERPKGSFSTLEIQRTEQGDSAMYLCARLRGERTFGSGTQLSVL.